These 20 T cell receptor beta chains were all obtained from the same sample, sequenced in a study of T cell responses to AZD1222 COVID-19 vaccine. Profiled with immunoSEQ multiplex PCR; TCRdb holds only in-frame clones, not every one. The table includes approximately 180,000 clones, over 80% detected once. The sequencing used peripheral blood, collected 28 days after the second dose of the MenACWY control vaccine. The receptor set was obtained from an adult who received the MenACWY meningococcal vaccine as a control.

The chain's CDR3 is CASSLGTGNQPQHF. The CDR3 nucleotides read TGTGCCAGCAGCTTAGGGACGGGCAATCAGCCCCAGCATTTT. This chain connects TRBV13 to TRBJ1-5, with D uncertain. The CDR3 consists of 14 residues. V shed 0 bases and J shed 2 bases, with 5 bases lying between them. In germline, CDR1 is PRHDT, CDR2 FYEKMQ (reference sequence).

This clone was seen only once. The chain employs TRBV27 and TRBJ1-2, with TRBD1 identical over 8 bases. Germline-derived CDR1 and CDR2 are MNHEY and SMNVEV (reference sequence). This CDR3 has 16 amino acids. Losses at the gene ends were 2 bases for V and 4 bases for J; bases not matched to a gene: 9. CDR3 nucleotides: TGTGCCAGCAGTTTAGCGGGACAGGCTCCCCTCTATGGCTACACCTTC. This codes for CASSLAGQAPLYGYTF.

The rearrangement joins TRBV6-5 to TRBJ1-1; D unresolved. CDR1 is MNHEY, CDR2 SVGAGI, per germline. V gave up 2 bases and J gave up 1 base, with 11 bases separating them. The CDR3 has 15 amino acids. Written as DNA, the CDR3 is TGTGCCAGCAGTTACCAACGGACTAAGAACACTGAAGCTTTCTTT. Residues: CASSYQRTKNTEAFF.

The chain carries TRBV5-1 and TRBJ2-3; 8 nucleotides align to TRBD1. V was pared by 4 bases and J by 2 bases, with 6 bases of the junction left unmatched. This CDR3 has 15 amino acids. Germline values: CDR1 SGHRS, CDR2 YFSETQ. The CDR3 spells CASSPTGAPTDTQYF. The CDR3 DNA sequence: TGCGCCAGCAGCCCGACAGGGGCCCCCACAGATACGCAGTATTTT. Supplemented by reference TRBV5-1 and TRBJ2-3, the full variable domain reads KAGVTQTPRYLIKTRGQQVTLSCSPISGHRSVSWYQQTPGQGLQFLFEYFSETQRNKGNFPGRFSGRQFSNSRSEMNVSTLELGDSALYLCASSPTGAPTDTQYFGPGTRLTVL.

The chain combines TRBV7-2 with TRBJ2-3; no clear D. The CDR3 spans 12 residues. V lost 5 bases and J lost 2, with 5 bases in between. Germline V CDR1 and CDR2: SGHTA, FQGNSA. In nucleotides, the CDR3 is TGTGCCAGCAGCCCTTACACAGATACGCAGTATTTT. Translating gives CASSPYTDTQYF.

CDR3 amino acids: CASSVGSIAPQHF. Here the CDR3 DNA reads TGTGCCAGCAGCGTGGGGTCAATCGCGCCCCAGCATTTT. V usage is TRBV9 and J usage is TRBJ1-5, with no clear D. CDR3 length equals 13 residues. The V end lost 2 bases, the J end lost 9 bases, and 12 bases lay between the germline ends. Germline assignment: CDR1 SGDLS and CDR2 YYNGEE.

The chain employs TRBV18 and TRBJ2-1, with 7 bases matching TRBD2. Germline V CDR1 and CDR2: KGHSH, LQKENI. V shed 4 bases and J 0 bases; nucleotides not matched to a gene: 0. This CDR3 region has 14 residues. The CDR3 sequence is CASSRGGSYNEQFF. The CDR3 region has the DNA TGTGCCAGCTCACGCGGGGGCTCCTACAATGAGCAGTTCTTC. Combining the CDR3 with reference TRBV18 and TRBJ2-1 gives the whole variable domain NAGVMQNPRHLVRRRGQEARLRCSPMKGHSHVYWYRQLPEEGLKFMVYLQKENIIDESGMPKERFSAEFPKEGPSILRIQQVVRGDSAAYFCASSRGGSYNEQFFGPGTRLTVL.

The chain carries TRBV15 and TRBJ1-2, with D possibly TRBD1 on 6 matching bases. Trimming removed 7 bases at V and 4 bases at J, with 13 bases between. CDR1 and CDR2 (germline): LNHNV, YYDKDF (reference sequence). CDR3 length: 13 amino acids. The CDR3: CATNPGARYGYTF. Here the CDR3 DNA reads TGTGCCACCAATCCAGGGGCTCGCTATGGCTACACCTTC.

V gene TRBV5-1 combines with J gene TRBJ2-2; 7 positions match TRBD1. Germline values: CDR1 SGHRS, CDR2 YFSETQ. There are 15 residues in the CDR3. V lost 3 bases and J lost 3; bases outside the gene matches: 5. The CDR3: CASSSDRPYTGELFF. The CDR3, as DNA: TGCGCCAGCAGCTCGGACAGGCCATACACCGGGGAGCTGTTTTTT. The complete variable domain, with remaining parts taken from reference TRBV5-1 and TRBJ2-2, reads KAGVTQTPRYLIKTRGQQVTLSCSPISGHRSVSWYQQTPGQGLQFLFEYFSETQRNKGNFPGRFSGRQFSNSRSEMNVSTLELGDSALYLCASSSDRPYTGELFFGEGSRLTVL.

The CDR3 DNA reads TGCGCCAGCAGCTTGCGGGGGTATGGCACCGGGGAGCTGTTTTTT. Amino acid sequence: CASSLRGYGTGELFF. V usage is TRBV5-1 and J usage is TRBJ2-2, with TRBD2 as a possible D gene (6 bases). Trimming cost V 1 base and J 4 bases, with 11 bases left between them. This CDR3 contains 15 residues. Germline V gives CDR1 SGHRS, CDR2 YFSETQ.

The genes are TRBV6-6 and TRBJ2-7, with 7 bases fitting TRBD1. The J segment lost 3 bases and the V segment lost 7 bases, leaving 9 bases of the junction unmatched. This CDR3 contains 14 residues. Germline V gene sequence: CDR1 MNHNY, CDR2 SVGAGI (reference sequence). The CDR3: CASIRGQGIYEQYF. Written as DNA, the CDR3 is TGTGCCAGCATTAGGGGGCAGGGGATCTACGAGCAGTACTTC.

This chain joins TRBV5-1 and TRBJ2-5; D not certain. Germline CDR1 SGHRS, CDR2 YFSETQ. The CDR3 has 13 residues. V lost 1 base to trimming and J lost 2 bases, with 6 bases between them. CDR3 DNA: TGCGCCAGCAGCTTGAACTCGCAAGAGACCCAGTACTTC. Translation: CASSLNSQETQYF.

V gene TRBV7-8 combines with J gene TRBJ2-3; D is possibly TRBD2 (5 bases). Germline CDR1 is SGHVS and CDR2 is FQNEAQ. The ends were cut back, 5 bases at V and 4 bases at J, with 10 bases in the middle. The CDR3 contains 13 residues. In nucleotides, the CDR3 is TGTGCCAGCAGCCTTACTAGGGCAGATACGCAGTATTTT. It is translated as CASSLTRADTQYF.

The gene calls are TRBV6-5 and TRBJ1-5; D gene ambiguous. V lost 7 bases and J lost 11, with 21 bases in between. In germline, CDR1 is MNHEY, CDR2 SVGAGI. There are 14 residues in the CDR3. The CDR3 region has the DNA TGTGCCAGCACCCCCGGAGGTTCAGGAAAAGCCCAGCATTTT. This gives the protein CASTPGGSGKAQHF.

The chain links TRBV19 to TRBJ1-5; D is perhaps TRBD1 (5 bases). CDR1 is LNHDA, CDR2 SQIVND, per germline (reference sequence). The V end was cut by 6 bases, the J end by 5 bases, with 14 bases between. CDR3 length: 14 amino acids. CDR3 nucleotide sequence: TGTGCCAGTAGCCCCACAGGCGTGGATCAGCCCCAGCATTTT. This codes for CASSPTGVDQPQHF.

V gene TRBV4-2 combines with J gene TRBJ1-2; the D is unclear. V was cut by 4 bases and J by 8 bases, with 14 bases left in between. Germline CDR1 and CDR2: LGHNA and YNFKEQ. The CDR3 consists of 13 residues. CDR3 residues: CASSPSSEGGYTF. In DNA form, the CDR3 reads TGTGCCAGCAGCCCCTCATCTGAAGGAGGCTACACCTTC.

The chain combines TRBV30 with TRBJ1-5; maybe TRBD1 (5 bases). Trimming took off 0 bases at V and 6 bases at J, with 9 bases between the two ends. The CDR3 sequence is 13 residues long. Germline CDR1 GTSNPN, CDR2 SVGIG (reference sequence). The CDR3 nucleotides are TGTGCCTGGAGTGTGGGGGATCTTCAGCCCCAGCATTTT. This codes for CAWSVGDLQPQHF.

The chain carries TRBV27 and TRBJ2-2, with D possibly being TRBD1 (6 bases). In germline, CDR1 is MNHEY, CDR2 SMNVEV (reference sequence). The V end was cut by 2 bases, the J end by 4 bases, with 8 bases between. There are 14 residues in the CDR3. CDR3 DNA sequence: TGTGCCAGCAGTTTAAGAGGGGGCACCGGGGAGCTGTTTTTT. Translation: CASSLRGGTGELFF.

This clone has just one count. The chain joins TRBV5-1 to TRBJ2-7; 9 positions match TRBD1. This CDR3 has 14 amino acids. V lost 4 bases to trimming and J lost 5 bases; unmatched junction nucleotides: 7. Germline CDR1 SGHRS, CDR2 YFSETQ. The CDR3 region has the DNA TGCGCCAGCAGCCCCGGGACAGGGCTAGACGAGCAGTACTTC. Protein: CASSPGTGLDEQYF.

This chain uses TRBV30 with TRBJ1-4; D is perhaps TRBD1 (5 bases). The ends were cut back, 3 bases at V and 8 bases at J, with 13 bases in the middle. The CDR3 contains 13 residues. Germline V gene sequence: CDR1 GTSNPN, CDR2 SVGIG (reference sequence). As DNA, the CDR3 is TGTGCCTGGAGCCTCCAGGGCGGGGAAAAACTGTTTTTT. Translating gives CAWSLQGGEKLFF.